Listed here are 24 T cell receptor beta chains from one sample, sequenced in a study of blood T cell repertoires in COVID-19. Measured with immunoSEQ multiplex PCR; TCRdb has only the in-frame clones, and not every one. Of 270,000 or so clones in the sample, 82% were seen once. The sample was peripheral blood. The receptors come from a woman between 18 and 30 years old with acute or convalescent COVID-19.

This rearrangement joins TRBV2 to TRBJ1-4; D is possibly TRBD1 (5 bases). Germline assignment: CDR1 SNHLY and CDR2 FYNNEI. The CDR3 sequence is 15 residues long. Deletions cut 1 base from V and 8 bases from J, with 14 bases between. The DNA of the CDR3 is TGTGCCAGCAGTGAAGGGGGCAGGGCTTTAGAAAAACTGTTTTTT. Encoded protein: CASSEGGRALEKLFF. Full variable domain (rest looked up from reference TRBV2 and TRBJ1-4): EPEVTQTPSHQVTQMGQEVILRCVPISNHLYFYWYRQILGQKVEFLVSFYNNEISEKSEIFDDQFSVERPDGSNFTLKIRSTKLEDSAMYFCASSEGGRALEKLFFGSGTQLSVL.

The V call is TRBV19, the J call TRBJ1-1; D possibly corresponds to TRBD1 (6 bases). Germline V CDR1 and CDR2: LNHDA, SQIVND (reference sequence). V was shortened by 2 bases and J by 0 bases, with 10 bases between the two germline ends. The CDR3 loop spans 15 amino acids. CDR3 in amino acids: CASSIWSGVNTEAFF. Here the CDR3 DNA reads TGTGCCAGTAGTATATGGTCAGGGGTGAACACTGAAGCTTTCTTT.

The chain has TRBV3-1 (or the pseudogene TRBV3-2) and TRBJ2-7, with TRBD2 matching 11 bases. With V trimmed by 4 bases and J by 0 bases, 11 bases remained unmatched. The CDR3 runs 18 residues. The germline gives CDR1 LGHDT, CDR2 YNNKEL (reference sequence). The CDR3 DNA follows: TGTGCCAGCAGCCCCCCTTTGAGTAGCGGGAGGGCCTCCTACGAGCAGTACTTC. Residues: CASSPPLSSGRASYEQYF.

The chain uses TRBV7-3 and TRBJ2-5; D possibly corresponds to TRBD1 (6 bases). The CDR3 is made up of 15 amino acids. The V end was cut by 2 bases, the J end by 3 bases, with 13 bases between. Germline V gives CDR1 SGHTA, CDR2 FQGTGA. The CDR3: CASSLFPGVEETQYF. DNA for the CDR3: TGTGCCAGCAGCTTATTTCCAGGGGTCGAAGAGACCCAGTACTTC. Looking up the rest from reference TRBV7-3 and TRBJ2-5 gives the full variable domain: GAGVSQTPSNKVTEKGKYVELRCDPISGHTALYWYRQSLGQGPEFLIYFQGTGAADDSGLPNDRFFAVRPEGSVSTLKIQRTERGDSAVYLCASSLFPGVEETQYFGPGTRLLVL.

V and J are TRBV29-1 and TRBJ2-1; the D is unclear. The CDR3 has 14 amino acids. With 6 bases removed from V and 9 bases from J, the gap between germline ends came to 21 bases. Germline V gives CDR1 SQVTM, CDR2 ANQGSEA. The CDR3: CSVHGVGYTGEQFF. CDR3 in DNA: TGCAGCGTACACGGAGTTGGGTACACGGGTGAGCAGTTCTTC.

This clone was seen ten or more times. This chain uses TRBV6-6 with TRBJ1-6; 7 bases fit TRBD1. CDR1 is MNHNY, CDR2 SVGAGI, per germline (reference sequence). CDR3 length: 15 residues. V shed 0 bases and J 7 bases; nucleotides not matched to a gene: 3. The CDR3 spells CASSYSQGQNSPLHF. In DNA, the CDR3 is TGTGCCAGCAGTTACTCACAGGGGCAAAATTCACCCCTCCACTTT.

This clone came up a few times. The chain links TRBV28 to TRBJ2-1; 7 nucleotides align to TRBD2. The V gene end was trimmed by 5 bases and the J gene end by 5 bases; junction bases not matched to a gene: 3. CDR1 and CDR2 from the germline V gene are MDHEN and SYDVKM. The CDR3 totals 13 residues. The CDR3 nucleotides read TGTGCCAGCAGTAGCGGGGATCACAATGAGCAGTTCTTC. Its translation: CASSSGDHNEQFF.

The chain employs TRBV6-2 or TRBV6-3 and TRBJ2-3; D might be TRBD1 (6 bases). The CDR3 covers 18 residues. Germline CDR1 is MNHEY and CDR2 is SVGEGT. The ends were cut back, 2 bases at V and 2 bases at J, with 20 bases in the middle. The CDR3 loop reads CASSYPATGLAHTDTQYF. The CDR3 nucleotides read TGTGCCAGCAGTTACCCCGCGACAGGTTTGGCACACACAGATACGCAGTATTTT.

The genes are TRBV15 and TRBJ1-1; D uncertain. From germline, CDR1 is LNHNV and CDR2 YYDKDF (reference sequence). The CDR3 length is 15 residues. Trimming stripped 6 bases from V and 2 bases from J, with 16 bases between. The CDR3, as DNA: TGTGCCACCAGTTACCTGGGCGTAGGAAACACTGAAGCTTTCTTT. It specifies CATSYLGVGNTEAFF.

V usage is TRBV11-3 and J usage is TRBJ1-2; D not certain. The V end lost 5 bases, the J end lost 6 bases, and 10 bases lay between the germline ends. The CDR3 sequence is 12 residues long. Germline values: CDR1 SGHNT, CDR2 YENEEA. The CDR3 DNA follows: TGTGCCAGCAGCCAAGGAGGGAATGGCTACACCTTC. Translating gives CASSQGGNGYTF. Full variable domain (missing parts from reference TRBV11-3 and TRBJ1-2): EAGVVQSPRYKIIEKKQPVAFWCNPISGHNTLYWYLQNLGQGPELLIRYENEEAVDDSQLPKDRFSAERLKGVDSTLKIQPAELGDSAVYLCASSQGGNGYTFGSGTRLTVV.

This chain joins TRBV7-2 and TRBJ1-6; 8 bases agree with TRBD1. Looked up from germline, CDR1 is SGHTA and CDR2 is FQGNSA. The CDR3 has 15 residues. Losses at the gene ends were 2 bases for V and 9 bases for J; bases not matched to a gene: 6. The CDR3 DNA is TGTGCCAGCAGCTTAAGGACAGGGTACGGTTCACCCCTCCACTTT. Translated, it gives CASSLRTGYGSPLHF.

This clone was seen once. The V call is TRBV28, the J call TRBJ2-3; D might be TRBD1 (6 bases). This CDR3 is 16 amino acids long. Trimming pared 6 bases from V and 6 bases from J, leaving 22 bases between. Germline V gene lookup returns CDR1 MDHEN and CDR2 SYDVKM. The CDR3 reads CASRYQQGLLSDTQYF. As DNA, the CDR3 is TGTGCCAGCAGGTACCAACAGGGTCTTCTGTCGGATACGCAGTATTTT.

The chain couples TRBV6-5 to TRBJ1-5, with a weak D call TRBD1 (5 bases). Germline V gene data show CDR1 as MNHEY and CDR2 as SVGAGI. The CDR3 loop spans 15 amino acids. V lost 6 bases and J lost 5, with 17 bases in between. CDR3: CASRPSPATDQPQHF. The CDR3 DNA is TGTGCCAGCAGACCGTCCCCGGCGACAGATCAGCCCCAGCATTTT.

The V and J genes are TRBV3-1 (or the pseudogene TRBV3-2) and TRBJ2-1, with 7 bases lining up with TRBD2. Germline-derived CDR1 and CDR2 are LGHDT and YNNKEL (reference sequence). This CDR3 region has 16 residues. V gave up 3 bases and J gave up 7 bases; unmatched junction bases: 12. The CDR3 loop is CASSHLDPVSGNEQFF. As DNA, the CDR3 is TGTGCCAGCAGCCATTTGGACCCCGTTAGCGGGAATGAGCAGTTCTTC.

The chain combines TRBV19 with TRBJ2-5; D may be TRBD2 (5 bases). V was trimmed by 1 base and J by 4 bases, leaving 16 bases between them. The CDR3 is 16 amino acids. Germline V lookup: CDR1 LNHDA, CDR2 SQIVND (reference sequence). CDR3 residues: CASSIGYVSEGETQYF. The CDR3 DNA reads TGTGCCAGTAGTATAGGTTATGTCAGTGAGGGAGAGACCCAGTACTTC.

The V gene is TRBV5-1, the J gene TRBJ2-3, with 9 bases lining up with TRBD2. The germline gives CDR1 SGHRS, CDR2 YFSETQ. The CDR3 is 16 residues long. The J segment lost 4 bases and the V segment lost 0 bases, leaving 6 bases of the junction unmatched. CDR3 sequence reads: CASSLGPLAGADTQYF. DNA of the CDR3: TGCGCCAGCAGCTTGGGCCCCTTAGCGGGGGCAGATACGCAGTATTTT.

DNA of the CDR3: TGTGCCAGCAGCTTAGCGGGACAGGGAACCTACAATGAGCAGTTCTTC. Its translation: CASSLAGQGTYNEQFF. The genes are TRBV7-9 and TRBJ2-1, with TRBD1 identical over 9 bases. The ends lost 0 bases at V and 2 bases at J; junction bases unmatched: 2. Germline CDR1 reads SEHNR; CDR2 reads FQNEAQ (reference sequence). This CDR3 spans 16 amino acids.

The gene calls are TRBV7-9 and TRBJ2-7; possibly TRBD1 for D (6 bases). CDR1 and CDR2 from the germline V gene are SEHNR and FQNEAQ (reference sequence). This CDR3 contains 15 residues. The V gene lost 1 base and the J gene lost 3 bases, with 13 bases spanning the gap. CDR3 sequence: CASSLVGTTNYEQYF. The CDR3 nucleotides read TGTGCCAGCAGCTTAGTTGGGACAACAAACTACGAGCAGTACTTC.

This clone is a singleton in its sample. The V gene is TRBV6-5, the J gene TRBJ2-1; 9 positions match TRBD1. The V gene end was trimmed by 5 bases and the J gene end by 6 bases; junction bases not matched to a gene: 5. The CDR3 totals 14 residues. Germline V CDR1 and CDR2: MNHEY, SVGAGI. The CDR3 spells CASSPQGASNEQFF. The CDR3 DNA follows: TGTGCCAGCAGTCCACAGGGGGCTAGCAATGAGCAGTTCTTC.

The V gene is TRBV28, the J gene TRBJ1-2, with no clear D. The length of the CDR3 is 12 residues. V dropped 4 bases and J dropped 10 bases, with 13 bases sitting between them. Germline values: CDR1 MDHEN, CDR2 SYDVKM. CDR3: CASSSPRGNYTF. CDR3 DNA sequence: TGTGCCAGCAGTTCCCCGCGGGGAAACTACACCTTC.

The chain combines TRBV7-6 with TRBJ2-3, with 9 bases fitting TRBD2. CDR3 length: 17 residues. V dropped 5 bases and J dropped 4; count of bases not matched to a gene: 13. Looked up from germline, CDR1 is SGHVS and CDR2 is FNYEAQ. The CDR3 nucleotides read TGTGCCAGCAGCCCGAGCTTTAGCGGGAGTGTGGCAGATACGCAGTATTTT. Translation: CASSPSFSGSVADTQYF. The full variable domain, its missing parts supplied by reference TRBV7-6 and TRBJ2-3, is GAGVSQSPRYKVTKRGQDVALRCDPISGHVSLYWYRQALGQGPEFLTYFNYEAQQDKSGLPNDRFSAERPEGSISTLTIQRTEQRDSAMYRCASSPSFSGSVADTQYFGPGTRLTVL.

The chain combines TRBV27 with TRBJ2-5; D might be TRBD1 (5 bases). The CDR3 contains 16 residues. Germline lookup yields CDR1 MNHEY and CDR2 SMNVEV (reference sequence). V lost 5 bases, J lost 5 bases, and 21 bases lay in between. The CDR3 spells CASSPNLSGLGETQYF. CDR3 DNA sequence: TGTGCCAGCAGTCCGAATTTGTCAGGGCTGGGGGAGACCCAGTACTTC.

V and J are TRBV18 and TRBJ1-2; D unclear. The ends were cut back, 2 bases at V and 7 bases at J, with 8 bases in the middle. Looked up from germline, CDR1 is KGHSH and CDR2 is LQKENI. There are 12 residues in the CDR3. CDR3: CASSPRTGGYTF. The CDR3 DNA reads as TGTGCCAGCTCACCAAGGACTGGTGGCTACACCTTC.

A single count supports this clone. The V call is TRBV27, the J call TRBJ2-7; TRBD1 might be the D (5 bases). The CDR3 is made up of 13 amino acids. Germline V gene data show CDR1 as MNHEY and CDR2 as SMNVEV (reference sequence). V dropped 2 bases and J dropped 3 bases, with 8 bases sitting between them. The CDR3 coding sequence is TGTGCCAGCAGTTTAAGGGGCGGCTACGAGCAGTACTTC. As protein: CASSLRGGYEQYF.